A single sample gave rise to the 2 T cell receptor beta chains below, sequenced in a study of monozygotic twins with inflammatory bowel disease. TCRdb re-called the 5' RACE reads and catalogs CDR3 proteins one per entry, DNA excluded. This repertoire comprises 300,000 to 350,000 distinct CDR3 sequences; its ten largest clones make up over 2%. The sequenced sample was blood. The receptors here all came from a human donor with ulcerative colitis or Crohn's disease, or a healthy co-twin of an affected twin (not recorded which).

This chain links TRBV4-2 with TRBJ1-4; there is no DNA to check the TCRdb D call of TRBD1. The CDR3 consists of 18 residues. Germline CDR1 is LGHNA and CDR2 is YNFKEQ. CDR3 in amino acids: CASSQESGALGTNEKLFF.

The V call is TRBV10-3, the J call TRBJ2-3. CDR3 length equals 16 residues. Per the germline V gene, CDR1 is ENHRY and CDR2 is SYGVKD. Here the CDR3 reads CAISDPVGGTTDTQYF.